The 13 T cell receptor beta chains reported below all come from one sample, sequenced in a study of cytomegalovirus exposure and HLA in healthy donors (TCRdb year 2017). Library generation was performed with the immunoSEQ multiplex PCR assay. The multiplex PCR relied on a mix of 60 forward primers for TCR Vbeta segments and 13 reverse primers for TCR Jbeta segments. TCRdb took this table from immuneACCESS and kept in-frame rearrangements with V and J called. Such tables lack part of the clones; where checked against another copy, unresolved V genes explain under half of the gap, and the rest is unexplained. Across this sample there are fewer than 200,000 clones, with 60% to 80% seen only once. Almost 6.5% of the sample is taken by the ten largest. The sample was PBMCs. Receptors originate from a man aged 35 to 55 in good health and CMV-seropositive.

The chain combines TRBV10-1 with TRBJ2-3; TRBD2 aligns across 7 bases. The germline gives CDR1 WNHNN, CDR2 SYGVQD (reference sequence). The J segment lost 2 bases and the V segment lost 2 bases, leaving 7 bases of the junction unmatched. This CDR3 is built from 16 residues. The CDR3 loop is CASSEDLAETTDTQYF. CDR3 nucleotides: TGCGCCAGCAGTGAGGATCTAGCGGAGACCACAGATACGCAGTATTTT.

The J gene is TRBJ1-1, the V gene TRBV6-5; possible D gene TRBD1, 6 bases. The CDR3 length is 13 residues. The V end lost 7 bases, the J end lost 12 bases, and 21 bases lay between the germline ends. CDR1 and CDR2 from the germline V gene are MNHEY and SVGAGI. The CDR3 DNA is TGTGCCAGCACCGCTCCTGGGGGCCCGTTGTCTTTCTTT. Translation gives CASTAPGGPLSFF.

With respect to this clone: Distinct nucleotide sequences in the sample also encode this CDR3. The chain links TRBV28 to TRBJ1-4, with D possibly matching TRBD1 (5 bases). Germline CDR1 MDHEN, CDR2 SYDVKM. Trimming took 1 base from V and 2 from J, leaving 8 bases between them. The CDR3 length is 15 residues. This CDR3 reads CASSLSTATNEKLFF. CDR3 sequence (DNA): TGTGCCAGCAGTTTATCGACAGCTACTAATGAAAAACTGTTTTTT.

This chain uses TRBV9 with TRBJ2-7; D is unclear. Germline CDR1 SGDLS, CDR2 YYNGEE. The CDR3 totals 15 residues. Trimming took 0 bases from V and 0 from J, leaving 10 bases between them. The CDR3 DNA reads TGTGCCAGCAGCGTAGACCCAGACTTCTCCTACGAGCAGTACTTC. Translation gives CASSVDPDFSYEQYF.

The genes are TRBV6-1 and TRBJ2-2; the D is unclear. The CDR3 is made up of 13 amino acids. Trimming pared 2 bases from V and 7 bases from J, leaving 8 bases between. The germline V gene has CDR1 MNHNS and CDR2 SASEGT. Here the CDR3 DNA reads TGTGCCAGCAGTGAATCGGGTAGCGGGGAGCTGTTTTTT. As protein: CASSESGSGELFF.

CDR3: CASRGLVGGVYNEQFF. As DNA, the CDR3 is TGTGCCAGCAGAGGGCTGGTGGGAGGGGTCTACAATGAGCAGTTCTTC. The V gene is TRBV6-6, the J gene TRBJ2-1; 7 bases match TRBD2. Germline trimming cut 6 bases from V and 3 bases from J; bases unmatched to any gene: 11. The CDR3 contains 16 residues. Germline-derived CDR1 and CDR2 are MNHNY and SVGAGI (reference sequence).

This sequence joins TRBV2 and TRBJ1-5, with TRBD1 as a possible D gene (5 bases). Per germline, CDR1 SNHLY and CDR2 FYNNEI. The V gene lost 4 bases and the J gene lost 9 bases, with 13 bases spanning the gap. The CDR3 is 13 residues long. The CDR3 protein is CASSVDSQGPQHF. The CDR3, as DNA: TGTGCCAGCAGTGTTGACAGCCAGGGGCCCCAGCATTTT.

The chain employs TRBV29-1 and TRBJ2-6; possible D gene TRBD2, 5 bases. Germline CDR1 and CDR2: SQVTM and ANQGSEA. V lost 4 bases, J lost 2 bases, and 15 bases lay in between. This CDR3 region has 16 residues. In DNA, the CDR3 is TGCAGCGTTGGAGAAGGATACGGGACTGGGGCCAACGTCCTGACTTTC. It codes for CSVGEGYGTGANVLTF.

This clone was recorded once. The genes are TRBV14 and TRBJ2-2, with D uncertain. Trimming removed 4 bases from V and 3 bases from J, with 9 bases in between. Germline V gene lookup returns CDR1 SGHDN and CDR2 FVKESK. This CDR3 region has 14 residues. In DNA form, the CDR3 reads TGTGCCAGCAGCCCCCCGTGGCACACCGGGGAGCTGTTTTTT. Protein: CASSPPWHTGELFF.

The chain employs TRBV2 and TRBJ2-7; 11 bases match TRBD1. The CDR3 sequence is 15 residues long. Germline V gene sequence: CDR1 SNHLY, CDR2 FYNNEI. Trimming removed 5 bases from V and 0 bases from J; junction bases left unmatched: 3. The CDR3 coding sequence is TGTGCCAGCAGTCCGGACAGGGGGCCCTCCTACGAGCAGTACTTC. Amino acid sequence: CASSPDRGPSYEQYF.

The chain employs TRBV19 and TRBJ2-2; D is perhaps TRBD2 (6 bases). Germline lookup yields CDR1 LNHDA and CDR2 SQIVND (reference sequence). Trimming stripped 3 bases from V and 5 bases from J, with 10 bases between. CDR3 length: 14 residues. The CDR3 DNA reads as TGTGCCAGTAGTATGTGGGGAGGAACCGGGGAGCTGTTTTTT. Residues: CASSMWGGTGELFF.

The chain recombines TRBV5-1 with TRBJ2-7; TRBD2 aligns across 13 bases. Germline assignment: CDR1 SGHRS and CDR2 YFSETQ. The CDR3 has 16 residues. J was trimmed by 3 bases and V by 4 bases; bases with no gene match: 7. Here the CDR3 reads CASSLGTSGTIYEQYF. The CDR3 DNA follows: TGCGCCAGCAGCCTAGGGACTAGCGGGACCATCTACGAGCAGTACTTC. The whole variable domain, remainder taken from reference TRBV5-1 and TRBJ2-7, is KAGVTQTPRYLIKTRGQQVTLSCSPISGHRSVSWYQQTPGQGLQFLFEYFSETQRNKGNFPGRFSGRQFSNSRSEMNVSTLELGDSALYLCASSLGTSGTIYEQYFGPGTRLTVT.

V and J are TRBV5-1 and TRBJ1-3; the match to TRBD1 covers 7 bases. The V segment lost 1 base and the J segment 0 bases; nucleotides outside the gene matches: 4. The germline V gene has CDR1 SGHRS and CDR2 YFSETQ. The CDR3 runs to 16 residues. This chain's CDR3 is CASSLQPGGSGNTIYF. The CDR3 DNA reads TGCGCCAGCAGCTTGCAACCAGGGGGCTCTGGAAACACCATATATTTT.